The entry below describes one TCR beta chain. TCRdb's copy holds only in-frame clones and misses some; the assay was immunoSEQ multiplex PCR. The table records about 160,000 clones, over 80% of them present only once. The data were taken from a study of blood T cell repertoires in COVID-19. Study as a whole: From T cells, B-cell-depleted T cells, or PBMCs came the material, which was cDNA or gDNA.

Trimming at V came to 1 base and at J to 1 base, leaving 6 bases not matched to a gene. The CDR3 has 16 amino acids. Germline CDR1 reads SNHLY; CDR2 reads FYNNEI. This TCR was sampled from a woman aged 45 to 65 with acute or convalescent COVID-19. The sequenced material came from peripheral blood. The rearrangement joins TRBV2 to TRBJ2-5; 7 bases line up with TRBD2. CDR3 protein: CASSEGEGIGQETQYF. CDR3 DNA sequence: TGTGCCAGCAGTGAAGGGGAGGGGATAGGCCAAGAGACCCAGTACTTC.